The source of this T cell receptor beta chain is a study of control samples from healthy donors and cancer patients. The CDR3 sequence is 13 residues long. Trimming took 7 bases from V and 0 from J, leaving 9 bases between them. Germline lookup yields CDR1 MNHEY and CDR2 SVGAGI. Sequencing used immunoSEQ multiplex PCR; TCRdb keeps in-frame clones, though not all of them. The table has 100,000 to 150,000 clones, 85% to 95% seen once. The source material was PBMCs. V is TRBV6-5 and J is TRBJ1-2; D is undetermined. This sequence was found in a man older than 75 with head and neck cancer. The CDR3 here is CASISDTNYGYTF. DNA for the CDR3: TGTGCCAGCATTTCCGACACTAACTATGGCTACACCTTC.